This paragraph covers one TCR beta chain sequence. The antigen is not known. TCRdb re-called the RT-PCR reads through MiXCR, storing one row per CDR3 protein. Here the sample spans hundreds of thousands of distinct CDR3 sequences, approximately 14% being singletons. The CDR3 has 15 amino acids. V lost 3 bases and J lost 6; bases outside the gene matches: 4. The germline CDR1 and CDR2 sequences are SGHAT and FQNNGV. These data are taken from a study of response to subunit inactivated influenza vaccine. Findings of the study overall: T cells newly recruited by each seasonal influenza vaccination are few, the authors suggested.

This sample comprised PBMCs from blood, obtained approximately 12 days after vaccination. The sequence was collected from a man aged 50-60 years who received an inactivated influenza vaccine. The genes are TRBV11-2 and TRBJ2-1; 11 nucleotides match TRBD2. The CDR3 protein is CASSFSSGGSNEQFF. The CDR3 coding sequence is TGTGCCAGCAGCTTCTCTAGCGGGGGGAGCAATGAGCAGTTCTTC.